This entry lists 26 T cell receptor beta chains sequenced from one sample in a study of cytomegalovirus exposure and HLA in healthy donors. In the PCR, 60 Vbeta and 13 Jbeta primers were used. This table comes from immunoSEQ multiplex PCR, and its TCRdb copy is limited to in-frame clones, with some not included. The repertoire consists of 53,000 or so clones, with just under 75% occurring once and the leading ten covering almost 7%. Sequenced: PBMCs. The source is a man aged 30-40 years in good health and CMV-seropositive.

The chain is built from TRBV9 and TRBJ1-4; D call uncertain. V was pared by 4 bases and J by 0 bases, with 13 bases between. The length of the CDR3 is 16 residues. The germline CDR1 and CDR2 sequences are SGDLS and YYNGEE. In DNA, the CDR3 is TGTGCCAGCAGCTCAGGCGCCACTTCAACTAATGAAAAACTGTTTTTT. Amino acid sequence: CASSSGATSTNEKLFF.

The V call is TRBV19, the J call TRBJ2-3, with 10 bases fitting TRBD2. With 5 bases clipped from V and 8 bases from J, the junction kept 7 bases outside the gene matches. The CDR3 is made up of 14 amino acids. Germline V lookup: CDR1 LNHDA, CDR2 SQIVND (reference sequence). Here the CDR3 reads CASSPGTSDLTQYF. For the CDR3, the DNA is TGTGCCAGTAGTCCCGGGACTAGCGATCTTACGCAGTATTTT.

The V call is TRBV30, the J call TRBJ1-5; the D gene is possibly TRBD1 (5 bases). Germline V CDR1 and CDR2: GTSNPN, SVGIG (reference sequence). The CDR3 sequence is 13 residues long. V was trimmed by 3 bases and J by 3 bases, leaving 9 bases between them. CDR3 nucleotide sequence: TGTGCCTGGAGCCAGGGATCCAATCAGCCCCAGCATTTT. As protein: CAWSQGSNQPQHF.

J is TRBJ1-4 and V is TRBV30; tentatively, D is TRBD1 (5 bases). Trimming pared 1 base from V and 0 bases from J, leaving 6 bases between. The CDR3 runs to 14 residues. Germline V lookup: CDR1 GTSNPN, CDR2 SVGIG (reference sequence). The CDR3 DNA sequence: TGTGCCTGGAGTGGGGGGGCAACTAATGAAAAACTGTTTTTT. Translating it yields CAWSGGATNEKLFF.

In its sample, this clone was seen a few times. The chain uses TRBV2 and TRBJ2-2; D uncertain. The CDR3 extends over 14 amino acids. Trimming stripped 6 bases from V and 0 bases from J, with 8 bases between. CDR1 and CDR2 from the germline V gene are SNHLY and FYNNEI. CDR3 in amino acids: CASRRSSNTGELFF. CDR3 nucleotide sequence: TGTGCCAGCAGGCGGAGCTCGAACACCGGGGAGCTGTTTTTT.

The chain has TRBV15 and TRBJ1-5, with TRBD1 identical over 7 bases. Looked up from germline, CDR1 is LNHNV and CDR2 is YYDKDF (reference sequence). This CDR3 contains 16 residues. Trimming removed 5 bases from V and 4 bases from J; junction bases left unmatched: 11. The chain's CDR3 is CATSPQKGAGNQPQHF. CDR3 sequence (DNA): TGTGCCACCAGCCCCCAGAAGGGGGCTGGTAATCAGCCCCAGCATTTT.

As concerns this clone: At one end the junction does not follow the germline gene, possibly because of a read error. V usage is TRBV28 and J usage is TRBJ2-3, with D perhaps matching TRBD1 (6 bases). The CDR3 length is 14 residues. Germline V gene data show CDR1 as MDHEN and CDR2 as SYDVKM. The CDR3 loop is CASSLSYVGADSTF. CDR3 sequence (DNA): TGTGCCAGCAGTTTATCTTACGTCGGTGCGGACAGTACCTTT. Full variable domain (missing parts from reference TRBV28 and TRBJ2-3): DVKVTQSSRYLVKRTGEKVFLECVQDMDHENMFWYRQDPGLGLRLIYFSYDVKMKEKGDIPEGYSVSREKKERFSLILESASTNQTSMYLCASSLSYVGADSTFGPGTRLTVL.

The chain recombines TRBV4-2 with TRBJ1-2; TRBD1 might be the D (6 bases). Germline values: CDR1 LGHNA, CDR2 YNFKEQ. The V end was cut by 0 bases, the J end by 0 bases, with 14 bases between. The CDR3 sequence is 17 residues long. The CDR3 DNA is TGTGCCAGCAGCCAAGATCAACAGGGAGTGACTAACTATGGCTACACCTTC. Its protein is CASSQDQQGVTNYGYTF.

The rearrangement links TRBV2 to TRBJ1-1; D call uncertain. V gave up 4 bases and J gave up 4 bases, with 19 bases separating them. CDR1 is SNHLY and CDR2 is FYNNEI in the germline V gene. This CDR3 comprises 16 residues. For the CDR3, the DNA is TGTGCCAGCAGTGCACCCCTCCTTATGTTGAGCACTGAAGCTTTCTTT. Translated, it gives CASSAPLLMLSTEAFF.

J is TRBJ2-7 and V is TRBV5-1; TRBD1 matches 8 bases. This CDR3 has 15 amino acids. Germline V gene data show CDR1 as SGHRS and CDR2 as YFSETQ. J gave up 2 bases and V 0 bases, and 4 bases lay outside the gene matches. The CDR3 loop reads CASSLGTGKAYEQYF. CDR3 nucleotides: TGCGCCAGCAGCTTGGGGACAGGGAAAGCCTACGAGCAGTACTTC. Based on the CDR3 plus reference TRBV5-1 and TRBJ2-7, the full variable domain is KAGVTQTPRYLIKTRGQQVTLSCSPISGHRSVSWYQQTPGQGLQFLFEYFSETQRNKGNFPGRFSGRQFSNSRSEMNVSTLELGDSALYLCASSLGTGKAYEQYFGPGTRLTVT.

The V gene is TRBV7-8, the J gene TRBJ1-4; no definite D call. The CDR3 contains 10 residues. V lost 10 bases and J lost 7, with 7 bases in between. The germline CDR1 and CDR2 sequences are SGHVS and FQNEAQ. The CDR3 DNA sequence: TGTGCCACCCGGGGTGAAAAACTGTTTTTT. It yields the protein CATRGEKLFF.

This clone has ten or more counts. The rearrangement uses TRBV4-2 and TRBJ1-1; 7 bases are a match to TRBD1. V lost 2 bases and J lost 2; bases outside the gene matches: 5. CDR3 size: 15 residues. Germline V lookup: CDR1 LGHNA, CDR2 YNFKEQ. The CDR3 DNA reads as TGTGCCAGCAGCCAAACCGGGGACAGAAACACTGAAGCTTTCTTT. Its protein is CASSQTGDRNTEAFF.

This clone was seen a handful of times. This chain joins TRBV7-9 and TRBJ1-1, with TRBD1 matching over 7 bases. Per germline, CDR1 SEHNR and CDR2 FQNEAQ (reference sequence). The CDR3 runs to 13 residues. The V segment lost 3 bases and the J segment 3 bases; nucleotides outside the gene matches: 1. The CDR3 region is CASSFTGDTEAFF. CDR3 DNA sequence: TGTGCCAGCAGCTTCACAGGGGACACTGAAGCTTTCTTT.

The J gene is TRBJ1-4, the V gene TRBV14; TRBD1 matches at 9 bases. CDR1 and CDR2 from the germline V gene are SGHDN and FVKESK. The J segment lost 5 bases and the V segment lost 4 bases, leaving 2 bases of the junction unmatched. The CDR3 covers 14 residues. CDR3 in amino acids: CASSPGTGNEKLFF. The DNA for the CDR3 is TGTGCCAGCAGCCCCGGGACAGGGAATGAAAAACTGTTTTTT.

Only a few counts were recorded for this clone. The chain links TRBV29-1 to TRBJ1-1, with 9 bases aligning to TRBD1. Germline V gene lookup returns CDR1 SQVTM and CDR2 ANQGSEA. The CDR3 is 11 residues long. Trimming removed 4 bases from V and 6 bases from J; junction bases left unmatched: 0. The CDR3 DNA reads TGCAGCGTTGGGGACAGGGCTGAAGCTTTCTTT. This gives the protein CSVGDRAEAFF.

The CDR3 protein is CASSLTGPPYNSPLHF. In DNA, the CDR3 is TGTGCCAGCAGCTTAACAGGACCCCCCTATAATTCACCCCTCCACTTT. The chain uses TRBV5-8 and TRBJ1-6; tentatively, D is TRBD1 (5 bases). CDR3 length: 16 amino acids. The germline CDR1 and CDR2 sequences are SGHTS and YDEGEE. The V end lost 2 bases, the J end lost 2 bases, and 11 bases lay between the germline ends.

This clone has only a few counts. The rearrangement uses TRBV6-5 and TRBJ2-5; 8 nucleotides align to TRBD2. The trim removed 5 bases at V and 5 bases at J, leaving 7 bases unmatched. The CDR3 runs to 14 residues. From germline, CDR1 is MNHEY and CDR2 SVGAGI. CDR3 amino acids: CASSRQRGLETQYF. The CDR3 DNA sequence: TGTGCCAGCAGTCGACAGCGGGGGTTGGAGACCCAGTACTTC.

For the CDR3, the DNA is TGTGCCAGCAGCTTAAACAGGGGAACCCAGCATTTT. Translation gives CASSLNRGTQHF. V is TRBV7-2 and J is TRBJ1-5; 7 bases line up with TRBD1. V dropped 2 bases and J dropped 11; count of bases not matched to a gene: 3. Looked up from germline, CDR1 is SGHTA and CDR2 is FQGNSA. CDR3 length equals 12 residues.

This sequence joins TRBV5-8 and TRBJ2-5, with TRBD2 as a possible D gene (5 bases). Trimming removed 5 bases at V and 5 bases at J, with 13 bases between. This CDR3 is built from 13 residues. The germline gives CDR1 SGHTS, CDR2 YDEGEE. The CDR3 DNA sequence: TGTGCCAGCAGGAGGACTGCGCGGGAGACCCAGTACTTC. Its translation: CASRRTARETQYF.

This clone was seen only a few times. The chain combines TRBV6-1 with TRBJ1-5; 7 bases map to TRBD1. Germline V gives CDR1 MNHNS, CDR2 SASEGT. The CDR3 consists of 15 residues. Unmatched junction bases numbered 10, after V lost 6 bases and J lost 5 bases. Here the CDR3 DNA reads TGTGCCAGCAGGCTGGGACAGTTGTACGATCAGCCCCAGCATTTT. It specifies CASRLGQLYDQPQHF.

The V and J genes are TRBV30 and TRBJ2-7; D gene ambiguous. V was clipped by 3 bases and J by 1 base, with 4 bases between them. CDR1 and CDR2 (germline): GTSNPN, SVGIG (reference sequence). The CDR3 loop spans 11 amino acids. The CDR3 spells CAWRYSYEQYF. The DNA of the CDR3 is TGTGCCTGGAGGTATTCCTACGAGCAGTACTTC.

This clone has just one count. The chain recombines TRBV30 with TRBJ1-5; D possibly corresponds to TRBD1 (6 bases). Germline CDR1 and CDR2: GTSNPN and SVGIG (reference sequence). There are 13 residues in the CDR3. V dropped 2 bases and J dropped 7 bases, with 12 bases sitting between them. CDR3 amino acids: CAWSNRDGQPQHF. DNA for the CDR3: TGTGCCTGGAGTAACAGGGATGGCCAGCCCCAGCATTTT.

The chain links TRBV5-1 to TRBJ2-7, with 7 bases lining up with TRBD2. This CDR3 comprises 14 residues. J lost 3 bases, V lost 0 bases, and 3 bases had no gene match. The germline V gene encodes CDR1 SGHRS and CDR2 YFSETQ. Here the CDR3 DNA reads TGCGCCAGCAGCTTGGATCGCGGGGGCTACGAGCAGTACTTC. Its protein product is CASSLDRGGYEQYF.

The gene calls are TRBV10-3 and TRBJ2-1, with TRBD1 matching 9 bases. CDR1 is ENHRY, CDR2 SYGVKD, per germline. After removal of 3 bases from V and 6 bases from J, the junction contained 3 bases not matched to a gene. The CDR3 is 14 residues long. CDR3 DNA: TGTGCCATCAGTGATACAGGGGGCCTCAATGAGCAGTTCTTC. Its translation: CAISDTGGLNEQFF.

Only one count was recorded for this clone. The rearrangement uses TRBV4-3 and TRBJ2-3; TRBD1 matches 9 bases. The CDR3 runs to 15 residues. Germline V gene sequence: CDR1 LGHNA, CDR2 YSLEER. The V segment lost 8 bases and the J segment 5 bases; nucleotides outside the gene matches: 11. CDR3 bases: TGCGCCAGCGGACCGGGACAGGGTTTAGGAGATACGCAGTATTTT. Its translation: CASGPGQGLGDTQYF.

The chain recombines TRBV6-1 with TRBJ2-3; 9 bases are shared with TRBD1. This CDR3 spans 15 amino acids. After removal of 4 bases from V and 0 bases from J, the junction contained 2 bases not matched to a gene. Germline CDR1 reads MNHNS; CDR2 reads SASEGT. CDR3 sequence reads: CASSAGTGSTDTQYF. CDR3 sequence (DNA): TGTGCCAGCAGTGCCGGGACAGGGAGCACAGATACGCAGTATTTT.